Each of the 5 T cell receptor delta chains below was sequenced from the same sample in a study of gamma-delta chains in newborns, infants, children. TCRdb re-called the reads with CATT. Among roughly 3,000 delta-chain clones listed, around 3.9% were seen once. The source material was blood. These receptors all stem from a child who was a newborn, infant or young child, either healthy, febrile or measles-vaccinated (not recorded which).

By share of the sample, this clone is medium-sized (0.01 to 0.1%). The chain recombines TRDV2 with TRDJ3; the match to TRDD3 covers 7 bases. V shed 0 bases and J 1 base; nucleotides not matched to a gene: 5. Germline loops: CDR1 GEAIGNYY, CDR2 EKD. This CDR3 is 18 amino acids long. The CDR3 is CACDTGGGGSWDTRQMFF. The DNA for the CDR3 is TGTGCCTGTGACACCGGAGGTGGGGGATCCTGGGACACCCGACAGATGTTTTTC.

Comments on this clone: A far larger clone is a single base away, which makes a read error likely. The V gene lacks a call, and TRDJ3 is the J gene; the table's D call of TRDD3 was not tested on the DNA. The CDR3 length is 20 residues. In nucleotides, the CDR3 is TGTGCCCGTGACACCGTGGGGGATTCTGGCAGCTCCTGGGACACCCGACAGATGTTTTTC. Translated, it gives CARDTVGDSGSSWDTRQMFF.

Concerning this clone: This may stem from a read error, because a much larger clone lies one nucleotide away. The chain is built from TRDV2 and TRDJ3, with 8 bases matching TRDD3. This CDR3 has 19 residues. V shed 4 bases and J 0 bases; nucleotides not matched to a gene: 10. CDR1 is GEAIGNYY, CDR2 EKD, per germline. The CDR3 DNA is TGTGCCTGTGATGGGGGATGCACCTACAGCTCCTGGGACACCCGACAGATGTTTTTC. This gives the protein CACDGGCTYSSWDTRQMFF.

On this clone: The protein that TCRdb holds for this DNA derives from a much larger clone and differs from the translated DNA at residue 4, which likely indicates a read error; the protein shown here is translated from the DNA. The V and J genes are TRDV2 and TRDJ2; TRDD3 matches 13 bases. The germline gives CDR1 GEAIGNYY, CDR2 EKD. After removal of 5 bases from V and 7 bases from J, the junction contained 6 bases not matched to a gene. CDR3 length equals 15 residues. CDR3 sequence reads: CACGILGDTRAQLFF. In DNA form, the CDR3 reads TGTGCCTGTGGCATACTGGGGGATACGCGAGCACAACTCTTCTTT.

This clone has a handful of counts. TCRdb lists the protein of a much larger clone for this DNA, which differs at residue 5, so this is likely a read error; the protein given here is translated from the DNA itself. CDR3 region: CACDAWGLTAQLFF. CDR3 bases: TGTGCCTGTGACGCCTGGGGATTGACAGCACAACTCTTCTTT. The gene calls are TRDV2 and TRDJ2; TRDD3 is a possible D gene (6 bases). The CDR3 spans 14 residues. The germline gives CDR1 GEAIGNYY, CDR2 EKD. V gave up 3 bases and J gave up 2 bases, with 9 bases separating them.